Listed here are 25 T cell receptor beta chains from one sample, sequenced in a study of metastatic and nonmetastatic thyroid tumors. Each patient went into thyroid surgery without having received any treatment. Through MiXCR, TCRdb re-clonotyped the PCR reads. The sample comprises approximately 84,000 clones, about 15% of which are singletons, and just over 3.5% rests with the top ten. Material: blood. The source is a female donor with papillary thyroid cancer or a benign thyroid nodule (not recorded which). Some clones in this sample may be carry-over from other donors' samples.

A remark on this clone: Possible read error: a much larger clone is one base away. V gene TRBV20-1 combines with J gene TRBJ2-5; 7 bases agree with TRBD1. The CDR3 runs 13 residues. Germline V gives CDR1 DFQATT, CDR2 SNEGSKA (reference sequence). The CDR3 DNA reads as TGCAGTGCTAACACGGGACAGCAAGATACCCAGTACTTC. Amino acids: CSANTGQQDTQYF.

This clone has ten or more counts. This chain uses TRBV29-1 with TRBJ1-1; TRBD1 aligns across 7 bases. This CDR3 has 12 residues. Germline CDR1 and CDR2: SQVTM and ANQGSEA. V lost 7 bases and J lost 0; bases outside the gene matches: 2. The CDR3 region is CSAGTVNTEAFF. DNA for the CDR3: TGCAGCGCCGGGACAGTGAACACTGAAGCTTTCTTT.

In the case of this clone: A clone one base away is much larger, so this may be a read error. The rearrangement uses TRBV11-1 and TRBJ2-3; TRBD2 is a possible D gene (6 bases). The CDR3 covers 16 residues. V gave up 4 bases and J gave up 5 bases, with 19 bases separating them. Germline V gene data show CDR1 as SGHAT and CDR2 as FQDESV (reference sequence). The CDR3 sequence: CASSSRERVGKDTQYF. The CDR3, as DNA: TGTGCCAGCAGCTCCCGAGAGCGGGTTGGGAAAGATACGCAGTATTTT.

This clone was seen a few times. In DNA form, the CDR3 reads TGTGCCAGCAGCCCTGGGGGCAGGGGGCGCGACAATGAGCAGTTCTTC. This codes for CASSPGGRGRDNEQFF. This chain uses TRBV4-2 with TRBJ2-1; TRBD1 matches at 8 bases. V lost 4 bases, J lost 5 bases, and 10 bases stayed unmatched. The CDR3 is made up of 16 amino acids. Germline CDR1 and CDR2: LGHNA and YNFKEQ.

The chain has TRBV6-1 and TRBJ2-1, with TRBD2 as a possible D gene (6 bases). The CDR3 has 15 amino acids. Trimming removed 9 bases at V and 3 bases at J, with 18 bases between. Looked up from germline, CDR1 is MNHNS and CDR2 is SASEGT. The CDR3 loop is CASSLLAVGYNEQFF. The CDR3 bases are TGTGCCAGTAGTCTTTTAGCGGTGGGCTACAATGAGCAGTTCTTC.

This clone was picked up many times. This chain joins TRBV4-1 and TRBJ2-2; D is possibly TRBD2 (5 bases). V lost 0 bases, J lost 9 bases, and 17 bases lay in between. Germline CDR1 is MGHRA and CDR2 is YSYEKL. CDR3 length: 16 residues. The CDR3 coding sequence is TGCGCCAGCAGCCAAGACCAGACGAGCGGTCTCCGGGAGCTGTTTTTT. Translation gives CASSQDQTSGLRELFF.

At least ten counts were recorded for this clone. This chain joins TRBV20-1 and TRBJ2-7, with TRBD2 matching over 10 bases. The CDR3 contains 14 residues. Trimming took 6 bases from V and 0 from J; bases not matched to a gene: 5. Germline-derived CDR1 and CDR2 are DFQATT and SNEGSKA (reference sequence). The CDR3 coding sequence is TGCAGTGCCCTAGCGGGGGCGAACTCCTACGAGCAGTACTTC. It codes for CSALAGANSYEQYF.

Concerning this clone: A much larger clonotype is one base distant, so this may be a read error. The gene calls are TRBV20-1 and TRBJ2-3; tentatively, D is TRBD2 (6 bases). The germline V gene has CDR1 DFQATT and CDR2 SNEGSKA (reference sequence). This CDR3 has 13 residues. The CDR3, as DNA: TGCAGTACTAGCCAGACAGGCACAGATACGCAGTATTTT. Protein: CSTSQTGTDTQYF.

This sequence joins TRBV20-1 and TRBJ2-3; 9 positions match TRBD1. Germline V lookup: CDR1 DFQATT, CDR2 SNEGSKA (reference sequence). This CDR3 is built from 16 residues. V lost 3 bases to trimming and J lost 6 bases; unmatched junction nucleotides: 13. The CDR3 region has the DNA TGCAGTGCTAGCGCCAATCCGGGACAGGGCCGCGATACGCAGTATTTT. This gives the protein CSASANPGQGRDTQYF.

This clone was seen at least ten times. This chain links TRBV2 with TRBJ1-1, with unresolved D. This CDR3 spans 15 amino acids. Germline V lookup: CDR1 SNHLY, CDR2 FYNNEI. V gave up 5 bases and J gave up 10 bases, with 23 bases separating them. This chain's CDR3 is CASSPSGGSRSGAFF. The CDR3 DNA reads TGTGCCAGCAGTCCCTCGGGAGGGTCCCGAAGTGGAGCTTTCTTT. The full variable domain, in which reference TRBV2 and TRBJ1-1 provide the parts outside the CDR3, is EPEVTQTPSHQVTQMGQEVILRCVPISNHLYFYWYRQILGQKVEFLVSFYNNEISEKSEIFDDQFSVERPDGSNFTLKIRSTKLEDSAMYFCASSPSGGSRSGAFFGQGTRLTVV.

Ten or more counts support this clone. The rearrangement uses TRBV6-2 or TRBV6-3 and TRBJ2-7; 10 nucleotides line up with TRBD1. This CDR3 is built from 15 residues. Per germline, CDR1 MNHEY and CDR2 SVGEGT. The V segment lost 0 bases and the J segment 1 base; nucleotides outside the gene matches: 0. The CDR3 bases are TGTGCCAGCAGTTACTCGGGACAGGGGTCCTACGAGCAGTACTTC. Translating it yields CASSYSGQGSYEQYF.

This clone appeared many times. This CDR3 is also generated by other DNA sequences in the sample. The chain couples TRBV5-6 to TRBJ2-1, with D perhaps matching TRBD1 (6 bases). This CDR3 is 14 amino acids long. Germline V gene lookup returns CDR1 SGHDT and CDR2 YYEEEE. Trimming removed 7 bases at V and 5 bases at J, with 16 bases between. This CDR3 is CASGRRQADNEQFF. The CDR3 nucleotides read TGTGCCAGCGGACGGAGACAGGCCGACAATGAGCAGTTCTTC.

This clone occurred many times. The chain uses TRBV5-1 and TRBJ2-7; a weak D match, TRBD2 (7 bases). This CDR3 region has 18 residues. CDR1 SGHRS and CDR2 YFSETQ come from the germline V gene. Trimming removed 5 bases from V and 3 bases from J, with 27 bases in between. CDR3 DNA sequence: TGCGCCAGCAGTCTGGTCGCTTTAGGGGGGGGTTTTCGCTACGAGCAGTACTTC. Its protein is CASSLVALGGGFRYEQYF.

This clone was counted ten times or more. This chain joins TRBV19 and TRBJ2-3; perhaps TRBD2 as D (6 bases). This CDR3 is 15 amino acids long. Trimming cost V 5 bases and J 4 bases, with 16 bases left between them. CDR1 is LNHDA, CDR2 SQIVND, per germline (reference sequence). The CDR3 spells CASSLSGGNADTQYF. CDR3 DNA: TGTGCCAGTAGTCTAAGTGGGGGGAATGCAGATACGCAGTATTTT.

This clone has only a few counts. Since a much larger clone is just one base distant, this may be a read error. This chain joins TRBV12-3 or TRBV12-4 and TRBJ2-3; the D gene is possibly TRBD1 (5 bases). The CDR3 has 13 residues. The V end lost 8 bases, the J end lost 5 bases, and 14 bases lay between the germline ends. DNA of the CDR3: TGTGCCAGCGGGGCCATACCCCAAGATACGCAGTATTTT. Residues: CASGAIPQDTQYF.

This clone was observed at least ten times. This sequence joins TRBV27 and TRBJ2-1, with D possibly being TRBD1 (5 bases). Per the germline V gene, CDR1 is MNHEY and CDR2 is SMNVEV (reference sequence). The CDR3 runs 14 residues. Between the trimmed V and J ends, which lost 3 bases and 5 bases, there was a span of 11 bases. The DNA of the CDR3 is TGTGCCAGCAGTTTTGGTCAGGGTAACAATGAGCAGTTCTTC. This gives the protein CASSFGQGNNEQFF.

As to this clone: A much larger clone differs by one base, so this may be a read error. The chain uses TRBV6-1 and TRBJ1-5, with D tentatively TRBD1 (6 bases). CDR1 is MNHNS and CDR2 is SASEGT in the germline V gene. CDR3 length equals 15 residues. The CDR3 region has the DNA TGTGCTAGCATCATGGGGGCCTTGAGCAATCAGCCCCAGCATTTT. Translated, it gives CASIMGALSNQPQHF.

This clone was recorded many times. The chain has TRBV20-1 and TRBJ1-1; maybe TRBD1 (5 bases). V lost 5 bases, J lost 5 bases, and 12 bases lay in between. Germline CDR1 is DFQATT and CDR2 is SNEGSKA (reference sequence). CDR3 length: 12 amino acids. CDR3 residues: CSAPQKGTEAFF. In DNA, the CDR3 is TGCAGTGCTCCCCAAAAGGGGACTGAAGCTTTCTTT.

The V and J genes are TRBV11-2 and TRBJ2-1; 7 bases fit TRBD2. The junction had 8 bases not matched to a gene; V was cut back by 5 bases and J by 1 base. The CDR3 covers 16 residues. Germline V gene lookup returns CDR1 SGHAT and CDR2 FQNNGV. In DNA, the CDR3 is TGTGCCAGCAGCCCCTCGTCGGGGGGATCCTACAATGAGCAGTTCTTC. Amino acids: CASSPSSGGSYNEQFF.

In its sample, this clone was seen many times. The V call is TRBV29-1, the J call TRBJ2-7, with 8 bases lining up with TRBD1. Germline CDR1 SQVTM, CDR2 ANQGSEA. The CDR3 spans 14 residues. V lost 2 bases to trimming and J lost 2 bases; unmatched junction nucleotides: 5. CDR3 coding DNA: TGCAGCGTTGAACCGACAGGGGAAACCTACGAGCAGTACTTC. As protein: CSVEPTGETYEQYF.

This clone was observed many times. The chain uses TRBV2 and TRBJ2-7; TRBD1 agrees at 9 bases. Unmatched junction bases numbered 11, after V lost 8 bases and J lost 0 bases. From germline, CDR1 is SNHLY and CDR2 FYNNEI. The CDR3 sequence is 16 residues long. The CDR3, as DNA: TGTGCCAGCTTATATCCGGGACAGGGACTCTCCTACGAGCAGTACTTC. This gives the protein CASLYPGQGLSYEQYF.

Worth noting for this clone: The sample holds other DNA sequences that translate to the same CDR3. The chain combines TRBV20-1 with TRBJ1-1; weak D call: TRBD1 (6 bases). Per germline, CDR1 DFQATT and CDR2 SNEGSKA (reference sequence). The CDR3 spans 17 residues. Trimming pared 1 base from V and 6 bases from J, leaving 24 bases between. CDR3 region: CSARVPGTGLVVPEAFF. CDR3 in DNA: TGCAGTGCTAGAGTACCCGGTACAGGGTTAGTGGTACCTGAAGCTTTCTTT.

A remark on this clone: Possible read error: a much larger clone is one base away. This specimen includes other DNA sequences encoding the same CDR3. This sequence joins TRBV24-1 and TRBJ2-1, with 13 positions matching TRBD2. V lost 4 bases and J lost 1; bases outside the gene matches: 12. Germline lookup yields CDR1 KGHDR and CDR2 SFDVKD. This CDR3 is built from 20 residues. CDR3 sequence reads: CATSDAFGATSGGSYNEQFF. The CDR3 region has the DNA TGTGCCACCAGTGACGCATTTGGGGCGACTAGCGGGGGGTCCTACAATGAGCAGTTCTTC.

The sample holds many counts of this clone. The J gene is TRBJ2-2, the V gene TRBV5-1; D is ambiguous. Looked up from germline, CDR1 is SGHRS and CDR2 is YFSETQ. The germline V and J ends were trimmed by 1 base and 1 base, with 11 bases remaining between them. The CDR3 spans 16 residues. CDR3: CASSLIPAGNTGELFF. For the CDR3, the DNA is TGCGCCAGCAGCTTGATTCCGGCAGGGAACACCGGGGAGCTGTTTTTT.

This clone has ten or more counts. This CDR3 is CATSEAHSYGYTF. In DNA, the CDR3 is TGTGCCACCAGTGAGGCGCACAGCTATGGCTACACCTTC. J is TRBJ1-2 and V is TRBV15; D not resolved. The CDR3 consists of 13 residues. V was pared by 6 bases and J by 4 bases, with 12 bases between. From germline, CDR1 is LNHNV and CDR2 YYDKDF (reference sequence).